Following are 10 T cell receptor beta chains from one sample sequenced in a study of cytomegalovirus exposure and HLA in healthy donors. The PCR contained 60 Vbeta and 13 Jbeta primers. The method was immunoSEQ multiplex PCR; TCRdb's version includes in-frame clones alone and lacks a portion of them. This sample carries over 90,000 clones, more than 70% of them seen once, and the ten largest clones take around a tenth. Sequencing input: PBMCs. Source of these receptors: a male donor in good health and CMV-seropositive.

This clone was counted a few times. J is TRBJ2-1 and V is TRBV6-5; tentatively, D is TRBD2 (6 bases). Between the trimmed V and J ends, which lost 5 bases and 8 bases, there was a span of 16 bases. This CDR3 spans 14 amino acids. In germline, CDR1 is MNHEY, CDR2 SVGAGI. DNA for the CDR3: TGTGCCAGCAGTGACGGGGAAGGGGACTATGAGCAGTTCTTC. Its protein product is CASSDGEGDYEQFF.

The chain joins TRBV5-1 to TRBJ2-7; 11 nucleotides agree with TRBD2. The CDR3 has 15 amino acids. Trimming at V came to 4 bases and at J to 1 base, leaving 4 bases not matched to a gene. The germline gives CDR1 SGHRS, CDR2 YFSETQ. This CDR3 reads CASSPTSGTSYEQYF. CDR3 DNA sequence: TGCGCCAGCAGCCCGACTAGCGGGACGTCCTACGAGCAGTACTTC. The entire variable domain, with the rest obtained from reference TRBV5-1 and TRBJ2-7, is as follows: KAGVTQTPRYLIKTRGQQVTLSCSPISGHRSVSWYQQTPGQGLQFLFEYFSETQRNKGNFPGRFSGRQFSNSRSEMNVSTLELGDSALYLCASSPTSGTSYEQYFGPGTRLTVT.

The rearrangement uses TRBV7-9 and TRBJ1-1; the D gene is possibly TRBD1 (6 bases). The germline V gene encodes CDR1 SEHNR and CDR2 FQNEAQ (reference sequence). V gave up 5 bases and J gave up 1 base, with 11 bases separating them. The CDR3 covers 14 residues. CDR3 sequence (DNA): TGTGCCAGCAGCCAAATGACAGGGAACACTGAAGCTTTCTTT. This translates into CASSQMTGNTEAFF.

This chain links TRBV18 with TRBJ2-7; 11 bases match TRBD1. V shed 3 bases, J shed 7 bases, and the junction held 8 bases outside the gene matches. There are 15 residues in the CDR3. The germline CDR1 and CDR2 sequences are KGHSH and LQKENI. CDR3 amino acids: CASSPVWDRGSEQYF. The CDR3, as DNA: TGTGCCAGCTCACCGGTATGGGACAGGGGGAGTGAGCAGTACTTC.

The chain recombines TRBV6-5 with TRBJ2-7; the match to TRBD1 covers 8 bases. The CDR3 runs 15 residues. Unmatched junction bases numbered 9, after V lost 6 bases and J lost 2 bases. Per the germline V gene, CDR1 is MNHEY and CDR2 is SVGAGI. The CDR3 nucleotides are TGTGCCAGCAGATCCTCCGGGACAGGAGCCTACGAGCAGTACTTC. This gives the protein CASRSSGTGAYEQYF.

The V gene is TRBV5-6, the J gene TRBJ2-7; no clear D. The V end was cut by 5 bases, the J end by 2 bases, with 14 bases between. Germline V lookup: CDR1 SGHDT, CDR2 YYEEEE. The CDR3 covers 14 residues. The CDR3 protein is CASSSGPYPYEQYF. CDR3 DNA: TGTGCCAGCAGTTCTGGGCCATACCCCTACGAGCAGTACTTC.

J is TRBJ1-2 and V is TRBV5-1; possibly TRBD1 for D (6 bases). The CDR3 loop spans 15 amino acids. V lost 9 bases and J lost 7, with 25 bases in between. Looked up from germline, CDR1 is SGHRS and CDR2 is YFSETQ. CDR3 sequence: CATSSGGGPLGGYTF. In DNA form, the CDR3 reads TGCGCCACTTCTTCGGGGGGCGGACCTTTAGGTGGCTACACCTTC.

The chain recombines TRBV27 with TRBJ2-7; D might be TRBD1 (6 bases). Germline V gives CDR1 MNHEY, CDR2 SMNVEV (reference sequence). The V and J ends lost 5 bases and 3 bases respectively, with 14 bases between them. There are 14 residues in the CDR3. CDR3 DNA sequence: TGTGCCAGCAGTCCGACCGGACAGAACTACGAGCAGTACTTC. Its protein product is CASSPTGQNYEQYF.

The CDR3 spells CASSRGSYEQYF. CDR3 nucleotide sequence: TGTGCCAGCTCTCGGGGCTCCTACGAGCAGTACTTC. This chain joins TRBV18 and TRBJ2-7, with D possibly TRBD2 on 5 matching bases. The V end was cut by 6 bases, the J end by 0 bases, with 6 bases between. The CDR3 has 12 amino acids. Germline assignment: CDR1 KGHSH and CDR2 LQKENI.

The chain combines TRBV4-1 with TRBJ2-2; maybe TRBD2 (5 bases). Trimming stripped 3 bases from V and 7 bases from J, with 15 bases between. Germline CDR1 MGHRA, CDR2 YSYEKL. This CDR3 has 15 amino acids. Here the CDR3 reads CASSHPSDFFGELFF. The CDR3 region has the DNA TGCGCCAGCAGCCACCCATCGGACTTCTTCGGGGAGCTGTTTTTT.